The sequence of this T cell receptor beta chain was determined in a study of blood T cell repertoires in COVID-19. The CDR3 has 13 amino acids. J was trimmed by 14 bases and V by 7 bases; bases with no gene match: 10. Germline V lookup: CDR1 MNHNY, CDR2 SVGAGI (reference sequence). Profiling relied on immunoSEQ multiplex PCR, and the TCRdb table lists in-frame clones only, not all of them. The sample consists of about 86,000 clones, just under 85% of them appearing once. This TCR was sampled from a man between 45 and 60 years old with acute or convalescent COVID-19. The rearrangement links TRBV6-6 to TRBJ1-6, with 8 bases identical to TRBD1. The material sequenced was peripheral blood. CDR3 in DNA: TGTGCCAGCACCCCAGCAGGGGACAGGTCCCTCCACTTT. Its translation is CASTPAGDRSLHF.